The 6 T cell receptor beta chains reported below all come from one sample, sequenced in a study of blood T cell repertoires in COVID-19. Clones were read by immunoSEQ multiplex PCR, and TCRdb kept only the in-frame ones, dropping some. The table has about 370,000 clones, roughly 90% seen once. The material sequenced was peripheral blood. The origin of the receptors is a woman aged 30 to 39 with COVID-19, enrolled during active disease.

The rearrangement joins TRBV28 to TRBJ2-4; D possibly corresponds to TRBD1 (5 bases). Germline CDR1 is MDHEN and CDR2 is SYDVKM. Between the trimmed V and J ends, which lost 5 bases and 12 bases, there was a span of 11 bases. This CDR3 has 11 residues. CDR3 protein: CASSLVGAQYF. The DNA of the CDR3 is TGTGCCAGCAGTCTAGTAGGGGCTCAGTACTTC.

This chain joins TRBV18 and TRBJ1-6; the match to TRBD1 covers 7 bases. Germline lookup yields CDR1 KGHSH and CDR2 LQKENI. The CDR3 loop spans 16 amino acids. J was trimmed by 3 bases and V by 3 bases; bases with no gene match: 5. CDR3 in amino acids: CASSPTGTVYNSPLHF. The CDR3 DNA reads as TGTGCCAGCTCACCGACCGGGACAGTCTATAATTCACCCCTCCACTTT.

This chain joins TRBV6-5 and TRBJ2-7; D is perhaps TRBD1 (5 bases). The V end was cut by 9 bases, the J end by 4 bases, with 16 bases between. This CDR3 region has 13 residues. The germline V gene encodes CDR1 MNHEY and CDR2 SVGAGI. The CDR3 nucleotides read TGTGCCAGGATCAGGGTTACGCCTTACGAGCAGTACGTC. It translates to CARIRVTPYEQYV.

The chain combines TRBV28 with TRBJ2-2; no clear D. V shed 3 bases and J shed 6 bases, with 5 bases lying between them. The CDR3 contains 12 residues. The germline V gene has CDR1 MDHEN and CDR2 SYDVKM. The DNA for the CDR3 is TGTGCCAGCAGTTTCGCGCCCGGGGAGCTGTTTTTT. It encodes CASSFAPGELFF. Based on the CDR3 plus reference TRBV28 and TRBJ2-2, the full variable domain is DVKVTQSSRYLVKRTGEKVFLECVQDMDHENMFWYRQDPGLGLRLIYFSYDVKMKEKGDIPEGYSVSREKKERFSLILESASTNQTSMYLCASSFAPGELFFGEGSRLTVL.

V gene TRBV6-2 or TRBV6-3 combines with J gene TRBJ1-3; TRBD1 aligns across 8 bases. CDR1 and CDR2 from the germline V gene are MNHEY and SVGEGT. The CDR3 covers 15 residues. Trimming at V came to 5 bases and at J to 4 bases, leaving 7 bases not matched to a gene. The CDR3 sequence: CASSRQTGDGNTIYF. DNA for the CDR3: TGTGCCAGCAGTCGCCAGACAGGGGACGGAAACACCATATATTTT.

The CDR3 region has the DNA TGTGCCAGCAGTTTGGTGCCGGGTGAGCAGTTCTTC. It specifies CASSLVPGEQFF. The chain is built from TRBV28 and TRBJ2-1, with D hard to call. The V gene's germline CDR1 is MDHEN and CDR2 SYDVKM. The CDR3 covers 12 residues. V lost 3 bases to trimming and J lost 9 bases, with 9 bases between them.